These 16 T cell receptor beta chains originate from one sample sequenced in a study of T cells in Graves' hyperthyroidism and ophthalmopathy. Amplification targeted TCR beta CDR3 regions from RNA transcripts. HTBI primers were used for first-round RT-PCR of the TCR CDR3. TCRdb reprocessed the multiplex PCR reads with MiXCR, giving one entry per CDR3 protein. The sample has a few hundred thousand distinct CDR3 sequences, approximately 15% seen once. Material: blood. The receptors here all came from a woman in her thirties or forties with Graves' ophthalmopathy.

Notes on this clonotype: Just one base apart from a much larger clone, this may be a read error. The chain carries TRBV5-5 and TRBJ1-2, with D possibly being TRBD1 (5 bases). CDR1 is SGHKS and CDR2 is YYEKEE in the germline V gene (reference sequence). The CDR3 totals 16 residues. The CDR3, as DNA: TGTGCCAGCACCGAAGGACGGGGACTGGCTAACTATGGCCACACCTTC. Residues: CASTEGRGLANYGHTF.

This clonotype occurred a few times. This sequence joins TRBV29-1 and TRBJ2-1; D may be TRBD1 (6 bases). The CDR3 has 16 amino acids. CDR1 is SQVTM, CDR2 ANQGSEA, per germline. The germline V and J ends were trimmed by 4 bases and 8 bases, with 24 bases remaining between them. The DNA of the CDR3 is TGCAGCGTTGTGCCTAACGACAGGACTCGCTGGGATGAGCAGTTCTTC. Its translation: CSVVPNDRTRWDEQFF.

This chain links TRBV12-3 or TRBV12-4 with TRBJ2-7, with D tentatively TRBD2 (6 bases). The CDR3 length is 12 residues. Trimming shortened V by 1 base and J by 7 bases, and 8 bases separated the two germline ends. The CDR3 region has the DNA TGTGCCAGCAGTTTAGGAGGGAGGGAGCAGTACTTC. Encoded protein: CASSLGGREQYF.

The chain uses TRBV2 and TRBJ2-7; 16 bases map to TRBD2. Per germline, CDR1 SNHLY and CDR2 FYNNEI. The CDR3 runs to 17 residues. Unmatched junction bases numbered 7, after V lost 8 bases and J lost 0 bases. The CDR3 DNA sequence: TGTGCCAGCGCCGGGACTAGCGGGAGGGCCAGCTCCTACGAGCAGTACTTC. It specifies CASAGTSGRASSYEQYF.

This clonotype was observed at least ten times. This chain uses TRBV20-1 with TRBJ1-1, with D uncertain. Trimming removed 3 bases at V and 0 bases at J, with 8 bases between. This CDR3 contains 13 residues. Germline CDR1 reads DFQATT; CDR2 reads SNEGSKA (reference sequence). CDR3 DNA sequence: TGCAGTGCTAGGTACTCGATGAACACTGAAGCTTTCTTT. This translates into CSARYSMNTEAFF.

This clonotype has ten or more counts. This chain connects TRBV28 to TRBJ2-3, with 8 nucleotides matching TRBD1. CDR3 length equals 16 residues. Looked up from germline, CDR1 is MDHEN and CDR2 is SYDVKM. V dropped 3 bases and J dropped 0; count of bases not matched to a gene: 5. CDR3 in DNA: TGTGCCAGCAGTTTCTTGGGACAGGCCAGCACAGATACGCAGTATTTT. Its protein is CASSFLGQASTDTQYF.

This clonotype was seen a handful of times. Here the CDR3 DNA reads TGTGCCAGCAGCTTAGGGCGGGGGCCCCATGAGCAGTTCTTC. Protein sequence: CASSLGRGPHEQFF. This chain joins TRBV7-8 and TRBJ2-1, with D maybe TRBD2 (7 bases). Trimming cost V 1 base and J 8 bases, with 12 bases left between them. The CDR3 has 14 residues. The germline gives CDR1 SGHVS, CDR2 FQNEAQ.

There are many counts of this clonotype. The chain links TRBV20-1 to TRBJ2-1; D is ambiguous. CDR1 and CDR2 (germline): DFQATT, SNEGSKA (reference sequence). Deletions cut 3 bases from V and 8 bases from J, with 11 bases between. This CDR3 contains 12 residues. CDR3 DNA sequence: TGCAGTGCTAGTGTGGAACTTTATGAGCAGTTCTTC. Translating it yields CSASVELYEQFF.

V is TRBV18 and J is TRBJ1-2; tentative D call: TRBD1 (5 bases). Per germline, CDR1 KGHSH and CDR2 LQKENI. The V end lost 5 bases, the J end lost 4 bases, and 17 bases lay between the germline ends. The CDR3 is 15 amino acids. The CDR3 loop reads CASSKDRVTLYGYTF. The CDR3 DNA reads as TGTGCCAGCTCAAAAGACAGAGTGACTCTCTATGGCTACACCTTC.

The chain links TRBV6-1 to TRBJ1-6, with D tentatively TRBD1 (5 bases). Trimming cost V 5 bases and J 5 bases, with 13 bases left between them. CDR1 is MNHNS, CDR2 SASEGT, per germline. This CDR3 comprises 15 residues. CDR3 sequence: CASSRDSLNNSPLHF. The CDR3 nucleotides read TGTGCCAGCAGTCGCGACAGCTTAAATAATTCACCCCTCCACTTT.

This clonotype was counted a few times. V gene TRBV20-1 combines with J gene TRBJ2-1; D ambiguous. Trimming left V 4 bases short and J 2 bases short, with 12 bases between. Germline V gives CDR1 DFQATT, CDR2 SNEGSKA (reference sequence). The CDR3 spans 14 residues. The CDR3 DNA reads TGCAGTGCTACAGACCCCCGACCCTACAATGAGCAGTTCTTC. This gives the protein CSATDPRPYNEQFF.

The rearrangement links TRBV29-1 to TRBJ2-1; D gene uncertain. In germline, CDR1 is SQVTM, CDR2 ANQGSEA. The CDR3 loop spans 10 amino acids. Trimming removed 0 bases at V and 6 bases at J, with 0 bases between. Here the CDR3 reads CSVEDNEQFF. The CDR3 bases are TGCAGCGTTGAAGACAATGAGCAGTTCTTC.

This CDR3 is CATSSSSQETQYF. CDR3 nucleotide sequence: TGTGCCACCAGCAGTAGCAGCCAAGAGACCCAGTACTTC. The J gene is TRBJ2-5, the V gene TRBV15; no reliable D call. V was cut by 3 bases and J by 1 base, with 6 bases left in between. Per germline, CDR1 LNHNV and CDR2 YYDKDF (reference sequence). The CDR3 is 13 amino acids.

This clonotype was detected many times. This chain uses TRBV27 with TRBJ1-1; D gene uncertain. Germline V lookup: CDR1 MNHEY, CDR2 SMNVEV (reference sequence). Trimming cost V 4 bases and J 5 bases, with 11 bases left between them. The CDR3 extends over 13 amino acids. The CDR3, as DNA: TGTGCCAGCAGTTGGGAGCCGAGGACTGAAGCTTTCTTT. Protein: CASSWEPRTEAFF.

This clonotype has a handful of counts. The chain joins TRBV12-3 or TRBV12-4 to TRBJ2-1, with 8 positions matching TRBD1. The CDR3 has 14 residues. The trim removed 9 bases at V and 3 bases at J, leaving 7 bases unmatched. Here the CDR3 reads CASHRQGFYNEQFF. In DNA, the CDR3 is TGTGCCAGTCACAGACAGGGGTTCTACAATGAGCAGTTCTTC.

This clonotype was counted many times. The J gene is TRBJ1-1, the V gene TRBV6-1; the D is unclear. Per the germline V gene, CDR1 is MNHNS and CDR2 is SASEGT. The CDR3 runs 13 residues. The V end was cut by 2 bases, the J end by 10 bases, with 14 bases between. The CDR3, as DNA: TGTGCCAGCAGTGAAAGTTTGGGGAAAGGAGCTTTCTTT. Its translation is CASSESLGKGAFF.